This note documents a single T cell receptor (beta chain) sequence. The antigen it recognizes is unknown. No base qualities exist here, and no much larger clone lies one base off it. This specimen belongs to a study of blood T cell repertoires in COVID-19 (TCRdb year 2020). For the wider study: Collaborator samples came from the United States, Italy and Spain and covered acute and convalescent phases of COVID-19. The material from the prospective study consisted of cDNA or gDNA derived from T cells, B-cell-depleted T cells, or PBMCs. Subjects who had been exposed to COVID-19, were actively infected with it, or had recovered from it provided the deeply sampled blood TCRbeta repertoires that made up the dataset. A freely available public database, intended as a resource for researchers studying the immune response to SARS-CoV-2, is where the repertoires were released. Samples came from the ongoing ImmuneRACE study (first 160 participants) plus 1,254 subjects from 6 global collaborators. The sample metadata nearly always contained a de-identified subject ID, COVID-19 status, age in years and sex. Where HLA class I and class II types were available, the types were taken from metadata supplied by the sample provider, not from assay-based typing.

TCRbeta CDR3 regions were amplified from genomic DNA by means of the immunoSEQ Assay, a bias-controlled multiplex PCR. The authors processed their data as follows. Nucleated cell counts per sample were estimated from amplification of reference gene primers within the assay. To quantify the absolute abundance of each unique TCRbeta CDR3 rearrangement, sequence reads were collapsed and filtered. For each sample, productive Simpson clonality was calculated as the square root of Simpson's diversity index over productive rearrangements. This is the immuneACCESS table as TCRdb keeps it, with only in-frame sequences that have V and J called. A part of the clones is gone; compared with another copy, unresolved V genes explain less than half, and the rest is unexplained. Clone size and the V and J calls come from that table; the DNA yielded D and trimming. For this sample the table gives 150,000 to 200,000 clones, of which around 90% were detected only once. The ten largest clones take up roughly 0.56% of the sample.

Measured from the cysteine to the phenylalanine, the CDR3 is 19 residues long. Kept here is only the CDR3 DNA, which spans 57 bases and is read in frame from base 1. At the junction V is shortened by 3 bases and J by 0 bases; bases outside the gene matches: 12. Based on the germline V gene, the CDR1 and CDR2 sequences are SGDLS and YYNGEE. What the work shows at the level of the full study, not this receptor alone: The amount of clinical and demographic metadata varied by source and participant and was provided uncurated.

Whole blood was collected in K2EDTA tubes by collaborating institutions according to the institutions' own protocols. For TCRbeta analysis, collaborators shipped samples as frozen whole blood, isolated PBMCs, or DNA extracted from either of those sample types. This TCR was sampled from a man aged 45-65 years with acute or convalescent COVID-19. The sequence links TRBV9 to TRBJ2-1; TRBD2 lines up with 10 middle nucleotides. Sequencing was done on a sample of peripheral blood. The CDR3 loop reads CASSATPGLASLSYNEQFF. The nucleotide sequence reads as follows: TGTGCCAGCAGCGCAACGCCGGGACTAGCGTCACTCTCCTACAATGAGCAGTTCTTC.